This note documents a single T cell receptor (beta chain) sequence. The entry originates in a study of cytomegalovirus exposure and HLA in healthy donors. For the study at large: The roughly 110 validation repertoires were reported in a later analysis to have been generated on the same platform as the 500 to 700 first-cohort repertoires.

TCRdb's copy holds only in-frame clones and misses some; the assay was immunoSEQ multiplex PCR. The sample contains some 110,000 clones, around 89% of which appear only once. The CDR3 contains 13 residues. Germline values: CDR1 SGDLS, CDR2 YYNGEE. V lost 0 bases, J lost 6 bases, and 10 bases lay in between. The sample comprised PBMCs. The TCR sequence derives from a man aged 18 to 30 in good health and CMV-seronegative. The chain joins TRBV9 to TRBJ2-7; TRBD1 might be the D (6 bases). CDR3 in amino acids: CASSVGLRGEQYF. The CDR3 region has the DNA TGTGCCAGCAGCGTAGGGCTCAGGGGCGAGCAGTACTTC.